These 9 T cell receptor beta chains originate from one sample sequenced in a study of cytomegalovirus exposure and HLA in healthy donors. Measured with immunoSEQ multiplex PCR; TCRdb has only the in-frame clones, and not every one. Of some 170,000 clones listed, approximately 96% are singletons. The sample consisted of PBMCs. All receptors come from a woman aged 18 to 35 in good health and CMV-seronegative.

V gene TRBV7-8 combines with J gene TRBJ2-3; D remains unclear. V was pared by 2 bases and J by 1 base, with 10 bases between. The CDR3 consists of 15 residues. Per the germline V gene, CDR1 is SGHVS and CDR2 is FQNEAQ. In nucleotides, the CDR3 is TGTGCCAGCAGCTTAATGTCGGGTGGCACAGATACGCAGTATTTT. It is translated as CASSLMSGGTDTQYF.

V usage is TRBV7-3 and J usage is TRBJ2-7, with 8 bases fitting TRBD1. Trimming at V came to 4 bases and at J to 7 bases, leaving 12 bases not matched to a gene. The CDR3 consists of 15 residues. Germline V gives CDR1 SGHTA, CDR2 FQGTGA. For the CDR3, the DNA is TGTGCCAGCAGCTCGCATCCCAGGGGGCTTGGTGAGCAGTACTTC. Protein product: CASSSHPRGLGEQYF.

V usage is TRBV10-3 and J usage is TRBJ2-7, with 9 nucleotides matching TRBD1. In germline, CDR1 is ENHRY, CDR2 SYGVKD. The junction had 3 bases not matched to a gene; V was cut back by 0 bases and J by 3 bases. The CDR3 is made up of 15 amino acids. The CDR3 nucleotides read TGTGCCATCAGTGAGTCGACGGACAGGGGCTACGAGCAGTACTTC. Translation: CAISESTDRGYEQYF.

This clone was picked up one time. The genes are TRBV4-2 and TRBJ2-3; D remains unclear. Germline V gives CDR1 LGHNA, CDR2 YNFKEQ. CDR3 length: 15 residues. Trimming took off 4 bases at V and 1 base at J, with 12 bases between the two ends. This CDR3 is CASSPQVAGTDTQYF. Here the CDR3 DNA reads TGTGCCAGCAGCCCCCAGGTCGCAGGCACAGATACGCAGTATTTT.

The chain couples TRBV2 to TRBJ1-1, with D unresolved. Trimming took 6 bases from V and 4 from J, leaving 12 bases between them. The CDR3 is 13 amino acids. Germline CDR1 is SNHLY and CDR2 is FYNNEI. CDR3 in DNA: TGTGCCAGCAGCGCAGACACCTTCACTGAAGCTTTCTTT. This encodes CASSADTFTEAFF.

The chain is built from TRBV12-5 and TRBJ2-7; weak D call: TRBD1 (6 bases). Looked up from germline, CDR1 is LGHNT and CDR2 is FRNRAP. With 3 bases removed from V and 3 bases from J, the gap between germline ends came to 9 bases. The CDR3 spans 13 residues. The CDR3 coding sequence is TGTGCTAGTGGTTTTGACAGGCGCTACGAGCAGTACTTC. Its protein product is CASGFDRRYEQYF.

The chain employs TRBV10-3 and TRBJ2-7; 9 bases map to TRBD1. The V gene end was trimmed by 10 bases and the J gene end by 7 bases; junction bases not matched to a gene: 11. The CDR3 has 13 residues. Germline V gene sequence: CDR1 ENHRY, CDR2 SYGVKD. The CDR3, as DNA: TGTGCCAATGGACAGGGGATCCACCTTGAGCAGTACTTC. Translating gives CANGQGIHLEQYF.

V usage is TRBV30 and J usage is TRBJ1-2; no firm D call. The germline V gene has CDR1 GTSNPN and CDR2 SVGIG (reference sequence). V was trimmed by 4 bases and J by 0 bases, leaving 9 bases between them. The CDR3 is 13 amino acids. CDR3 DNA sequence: TGTGCCTGGAAAGGCCTAGCTAACTATGGCTACACCTTC. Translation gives CAWKGLANYGYTF. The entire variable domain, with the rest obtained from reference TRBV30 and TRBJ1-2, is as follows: SQTIHQWPATLVQPVGSPLSLECTVEGTSNPNLYWYRQAAGRGLQLLFYSVGIGQISSEVPQNLSASRPQDRQFILSSKKLLLSDSGFYLCAWKGLANYGYTFGSGTRLTVV.

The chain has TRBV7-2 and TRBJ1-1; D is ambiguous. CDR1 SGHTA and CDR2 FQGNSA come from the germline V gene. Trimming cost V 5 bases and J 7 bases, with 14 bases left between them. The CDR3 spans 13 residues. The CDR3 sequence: CASSRELEGEAFF. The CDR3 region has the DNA TGTGCCAGCAGCAGAGAACTAGAGGGTGAAGCTTTCTTT. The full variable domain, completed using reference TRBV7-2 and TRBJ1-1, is GAGVSQSPSNKVTEKGKDVELRCDPISGHTALYWYRQSLGQGLEFLIYFQGNSAPDKSGLPSDRFSAERTGGSVSTLTIQRTQQEDSAVYLCASSRELEGEAFFGQGTRLTVV.